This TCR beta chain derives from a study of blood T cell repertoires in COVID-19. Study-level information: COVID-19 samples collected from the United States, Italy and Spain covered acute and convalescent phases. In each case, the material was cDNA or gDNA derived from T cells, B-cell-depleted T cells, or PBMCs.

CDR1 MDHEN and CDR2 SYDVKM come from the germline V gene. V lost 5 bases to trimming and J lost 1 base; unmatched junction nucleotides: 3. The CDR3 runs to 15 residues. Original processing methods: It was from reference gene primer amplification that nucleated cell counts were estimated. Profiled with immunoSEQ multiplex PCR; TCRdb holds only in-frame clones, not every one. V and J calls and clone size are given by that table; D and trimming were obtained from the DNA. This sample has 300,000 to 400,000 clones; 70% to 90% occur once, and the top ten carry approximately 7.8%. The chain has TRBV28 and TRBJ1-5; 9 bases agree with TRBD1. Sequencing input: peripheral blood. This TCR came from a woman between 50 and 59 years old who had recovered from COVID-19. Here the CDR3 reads CASSGQGFSNQPQHF. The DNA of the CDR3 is TGTGCCAGCAGTGGACAGGGGTTCAGCAATCAGCCCCAGCATTTT.